This is a list of T cell receptor beta chains from one sample in a study of blood T cell repertoires in COVID-19. This table comes from immunoSEQ multiplex PCR, and its TCRdb copy is limited to in-frame clones, with some not included. The sample yields around 25,000 clones, roughly nine tenths seen once. Sequencing was performed on peripheral blood. The receptors were gathered from a human donor in a cohort sampled during active COVID-19. CDR3s include the opening cysteine and the closing phenylalanine or tryptophan. The D gene is left open where the match is weak. The size of a clone is reported for some rows only, either as once, few or many, or as a class for expanded clones.

J | D | V | size | CDR3 | DNA
TRBJ2-7 | - | TRBV2 | - | CASSVLSSDPYEQYF | TGTGCCAGCAGTGTGTTGTCTAGCGATCCCTACGAGCAGTACTTC
TRBJ1-2 | TRBD1 | TRBV30 | - | CAWRTGGDYGYTF | TGTGCCTGGAGGACAGGGGGCGACTATGGCTACACCTTC
TRBJ1-2 | - | TRBV7-2 | once | CASSLGSGNGYTF | TGTGCCAGCAGCTTAGGTTCAGGGAATGGCTACACCTTC
TRBJ1-4 | - | TRBV18 | - | CASSGPGELQTNEKLFF | TGTGCCAGCTCGGGTCCGGGAGAGCTACAGACTAATGAAAAACTGTTTTTT
TRBJ1-2 | - | TRBV25-1 | few | CASSESRVWGYTF | TGTGCCAGCAGTGAGTCGAGGGTCTGGGGCTACACCTTC
TRBJ1-2 | - | TRBV12-3/TRBV12-4 | once | CASSLVGVDGYTF | TGTGCCAGCAGTTTAGTAGGGGTTGATGGCTACACCTTC
TRBJ2-3 | TRBD2 | TRBV5-1 | - | CASSGGLAGGSADTQYF | TGCGCCAGCAGCGGTGGACTAGCGGGGGGAAGCGCAGATACGCAGTATTTT
TRBJ2-7 | TRBD2 | TRBV6-5 | - | CASSYSLAGTYEQYF | TGTGCCAGCAGTTACTCTTTAGCGGGGACCTACGAGCAGTACTTC
TRBJ1-5 | - | TRBV3-1/TRBV3-2 | - | CASSQEGYSNQPQHF | TGTGCCAGCAGCCAAGAGGGCTATAGCAATCAGCCCCAGCATTTT
TRBJ2-1 | TRBD1 | TRBV2 | - | CASSVRTGSYNEQFF | TGTGCCAGCAGTGTAAGGACAGGTTCTTACAATGAGCAGTTCTTC
TRBJ2-1 | TRBD2 | TRBV6-2/TRBV6-3 | - | CASSYTPGLLYNEQFF | TGTGCCAGCAGTTACACACCGGGACTACTATACAATGAGCAGTTCTTC
TRBJ1-2 | TRBD1 | TRBV6-2/TRBV6-3 | - | CASSTLWGQGYYGYTF | TGTGCCAGCAGTACCCTTTGGGGACAGGGATACTATGGCTACACCTTC
TRBJ2-7 | TRBD2 | TRBV5-4 | - | CASSHTSGASEQYF | TGTGCCAGCAGCCATACTAGCGGGGCTTCCGAGCAGTACTTC
TRBJ1-1 | TRBD1 | TRBV18 | - | CASSPQEGARGTEAFF | TGTGCCAGCTCACCACAGGAGGGGGCGCGTGGCACTGAAGCTTTCTTT
TRBJ2-3 | TRBD2 | TRBV2 | - | CATTRTSGSTDTQYF | TGTGCCACGACTAGGACTAGCGGTAGCACAGATACGCAGTATTTT
TRBJ1-1 | TRBD1 | TRBV27 | - | CASSLSTPGTGGLNTEAFF | TGTGCCAGCAGTTTATCGACGCCCGGGACAGGGGGCTTGAACACTGAAGCTTTCTTT
TRBJ1-6 | TRBD1 | TRBV5-4 | few | CASSGDRGQNSPLHF | TGTGCCAGCAGCGGGGACAGGGGGCAAAATTCACCCCTCCACTTT
TRBJ1-1 | - | TRBV30 | - | CAWSGRGTEAFF | TGTGCCTGGAGTGGAAGGGGCACTGAAGCTTTCTTT
TRBJ2-7 | - | TRBV20-1 | - | CSASAPTGFYSYEQYF | TGCAGTGCCAGTGCACCGACAGGCTTTTACTCCTACGAGCAGTACTTC
TRBJ1-2 | - | TRBV14 | once | CASSQWNRPGMSTF | TGTGCCAGCAGCCAATGGAACAGGCCTGGTATGTCCACCTTC
TRBJ2-1 | TRBD2 | TRBV5-4 | once | CASTHSGGSYNEQFF | TGTGCCAGCACCCACAGCGGGGGATCCTACAATGAGCAGTTCTTC
TRBJ2-7 | - | TRBV27 | few | CASSRVYSSSYEQYF | TGTGCCAGCAGCAGGGTCTACTCGAGCTCCTACGAGCAGTACTTC